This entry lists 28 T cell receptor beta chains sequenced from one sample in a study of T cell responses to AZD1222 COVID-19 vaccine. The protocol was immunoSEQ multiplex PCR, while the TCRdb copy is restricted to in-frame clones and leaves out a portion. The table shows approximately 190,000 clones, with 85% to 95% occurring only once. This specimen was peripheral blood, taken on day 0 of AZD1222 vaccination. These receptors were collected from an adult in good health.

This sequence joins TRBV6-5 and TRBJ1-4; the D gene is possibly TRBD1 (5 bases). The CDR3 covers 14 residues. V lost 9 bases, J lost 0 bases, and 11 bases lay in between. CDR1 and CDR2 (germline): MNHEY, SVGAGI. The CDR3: CASNARATNEKLFF. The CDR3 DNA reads TGTGCCAGTAACGCCAGGGCAACTAATGAAAAACTGTTTTTT.

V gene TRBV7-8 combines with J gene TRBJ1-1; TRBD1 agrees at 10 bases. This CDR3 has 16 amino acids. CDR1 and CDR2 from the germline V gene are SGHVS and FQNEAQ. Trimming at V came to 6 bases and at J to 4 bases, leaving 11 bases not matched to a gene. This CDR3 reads CASSPAADRGITEAFF. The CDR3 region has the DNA TGTGCCAGCAGTCCCGCGGCGGACAGGGGGATCACTGAAGCTTTCTTT.

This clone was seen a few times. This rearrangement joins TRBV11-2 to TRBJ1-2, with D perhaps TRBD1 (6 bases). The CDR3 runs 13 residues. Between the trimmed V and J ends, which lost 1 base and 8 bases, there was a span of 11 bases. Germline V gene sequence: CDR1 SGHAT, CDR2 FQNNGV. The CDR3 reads CASSLGTGSGYTF. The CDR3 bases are TGTGCCAGCAGCTTAGGTACAGGGTCGGGCTACACCTTC.

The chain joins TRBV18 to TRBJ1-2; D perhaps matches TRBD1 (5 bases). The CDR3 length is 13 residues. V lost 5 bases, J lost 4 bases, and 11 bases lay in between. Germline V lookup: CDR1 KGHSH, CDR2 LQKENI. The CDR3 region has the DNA TGTGCCAGCTCAAGCGGGGACGGCTATGGCTACACCTTC. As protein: CASSSGDGYGYTF. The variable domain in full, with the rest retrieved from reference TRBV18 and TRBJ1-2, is NAGVMQNPRHLVRRRGQEARLRCSPMKGHSHVYWYRQLPEEGLKFMVYLQKENIIDESGMPKERFSAEFPKEGPSILRIQQVVRGDSAAYFCASSSGDGYGYTFGSGTRLTVV.

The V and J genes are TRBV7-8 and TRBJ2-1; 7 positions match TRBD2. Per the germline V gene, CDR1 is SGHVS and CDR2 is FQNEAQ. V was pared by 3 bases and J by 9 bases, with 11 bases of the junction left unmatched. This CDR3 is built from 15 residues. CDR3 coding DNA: TGTGCCAGCAGCTTTAGCGGGTTGGGACTCGGTGAGCAGTTCTTC. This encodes CASSFSGLGLGEQFF. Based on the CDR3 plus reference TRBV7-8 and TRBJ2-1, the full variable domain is GAGVSQSPRYKVAKRGQDVALRCDPISGHVSLFWYQQALGQGPEFLTYFQNEAQLDKSGLPSDRFFAERPEGSVSTLKIQRTQQEDSAVYLCASSFSGLGLGEQFFGPGTRLTVL.

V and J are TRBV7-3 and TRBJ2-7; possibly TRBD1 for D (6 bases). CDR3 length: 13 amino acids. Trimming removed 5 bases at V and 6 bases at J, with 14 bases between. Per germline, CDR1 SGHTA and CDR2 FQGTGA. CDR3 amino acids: CASSEATGAEQYF. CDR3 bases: TGTGCCAGCAGCGAAGCGACAGGCGCCGAGCAGTACTTC.

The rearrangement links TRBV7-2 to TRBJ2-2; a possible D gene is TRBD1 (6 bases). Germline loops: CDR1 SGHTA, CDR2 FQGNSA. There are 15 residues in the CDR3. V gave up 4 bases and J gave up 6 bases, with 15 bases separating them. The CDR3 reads CASSSTLQGPGELFF. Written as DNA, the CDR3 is TGTGCCAGCAGCTCGACTCTCCAGGGGCCCGGGGAGCTGTTTTTT.

CDR3 sequence: CASSSRDNRGTEAFF. CDR3 nucleotides: TGTGCCAGCAGTTCCCGGGACAACCGAGGGACTGAAGCTTTCTTT. This chain links TRBV6-5 with TRBJ1-1; perhaps TRBD1 as D (6 bases). The CDR3 runs to 15 residues. V dropped 4 bases and J dropped 5 bases, with 17 bases sitting between them. Germline V gene sequence: CDR1 MNHEY, CDR2 SVGAGI.

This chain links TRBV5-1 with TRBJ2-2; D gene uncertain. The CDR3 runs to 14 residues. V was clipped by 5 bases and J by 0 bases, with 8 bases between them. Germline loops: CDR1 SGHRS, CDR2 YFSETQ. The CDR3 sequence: CASSVATNTGELFF. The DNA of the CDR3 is TGCGCCAGCAGTGTGGCTACGAACACCGGGGAGCTGTTTTTT.

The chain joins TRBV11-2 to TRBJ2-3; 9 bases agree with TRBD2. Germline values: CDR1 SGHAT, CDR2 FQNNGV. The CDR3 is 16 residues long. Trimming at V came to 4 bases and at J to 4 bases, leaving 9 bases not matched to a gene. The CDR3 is CASSSPGAGGPDTQYF. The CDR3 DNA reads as TGTGCCAGCAGCTCCCCCGGGGCGGGGGGGCCAGATACGCAGTATTTT.

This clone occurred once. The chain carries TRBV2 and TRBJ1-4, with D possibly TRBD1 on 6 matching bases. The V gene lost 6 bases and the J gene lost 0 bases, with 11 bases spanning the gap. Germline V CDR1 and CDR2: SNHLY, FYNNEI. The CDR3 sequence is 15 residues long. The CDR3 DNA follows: TGTGCCAGCAGAGACAGGAGTACAACTAATGAAAAACTGTTTTTT. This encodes CASRDRSTTNEKLFF.

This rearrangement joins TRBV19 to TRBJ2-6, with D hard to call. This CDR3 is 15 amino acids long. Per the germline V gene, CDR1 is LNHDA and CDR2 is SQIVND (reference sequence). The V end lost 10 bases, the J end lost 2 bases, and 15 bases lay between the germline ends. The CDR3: CATARVAAGANVLTF. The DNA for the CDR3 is TGTGCCACAGCCCGGGTAGCTGCTGGGGCCAACGTCCTGACTTTC.

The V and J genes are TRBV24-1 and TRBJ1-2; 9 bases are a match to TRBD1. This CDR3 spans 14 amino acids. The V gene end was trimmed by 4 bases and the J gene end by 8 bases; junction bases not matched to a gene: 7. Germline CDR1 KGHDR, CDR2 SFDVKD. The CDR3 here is CATSDRQGVRGYTF. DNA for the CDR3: TGTGCCACCAGTGACAGACAGGGGGTTCGCGGCTACACCTTC.

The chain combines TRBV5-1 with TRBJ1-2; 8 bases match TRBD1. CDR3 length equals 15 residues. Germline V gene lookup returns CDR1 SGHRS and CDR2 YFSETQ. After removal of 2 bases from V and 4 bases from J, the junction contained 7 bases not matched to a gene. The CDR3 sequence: CASSLQGDGSYGYTF. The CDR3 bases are TGCGCCAGCAGCTTACAGGGGGATGGGAGCTATGGCTACACCTTC.

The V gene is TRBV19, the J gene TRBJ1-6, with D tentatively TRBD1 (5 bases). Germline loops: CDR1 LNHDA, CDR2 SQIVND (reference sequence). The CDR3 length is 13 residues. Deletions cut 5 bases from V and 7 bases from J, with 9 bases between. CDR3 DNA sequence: TGTGCCAGTAGTTTGGGGGGAAATTCACCCCTCCACTTT. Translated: CASSLGGNSPLHF.

CDR3 nucleotide sequence: TGTGCCAGCAGTTACCTGGAGGGAGCCGGGGAGCTGTTTTTT. This sequence encodes CASSYLEGAGELFF. The genes are TRBV6-2 or TRBV6-3 and TRBJ2-2; the D gene is possibly TRBD2 (6 bases). The V end was cut by 2 bases, the J end by 6 bases, with 10 bases between. Looked up from germline, CDR1 is MNHEY and CDR2 is SVGEGT. CDR3 size: 14 residues.

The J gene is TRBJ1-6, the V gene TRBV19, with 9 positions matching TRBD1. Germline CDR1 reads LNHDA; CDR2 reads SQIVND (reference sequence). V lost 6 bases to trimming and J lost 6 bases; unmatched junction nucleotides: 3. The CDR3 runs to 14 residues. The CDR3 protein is CASRSDRGNSPLHF. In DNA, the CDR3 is TGTGCCAGTAGGTCGGACAGGGGTAATTCACCCCTCCACTTT.

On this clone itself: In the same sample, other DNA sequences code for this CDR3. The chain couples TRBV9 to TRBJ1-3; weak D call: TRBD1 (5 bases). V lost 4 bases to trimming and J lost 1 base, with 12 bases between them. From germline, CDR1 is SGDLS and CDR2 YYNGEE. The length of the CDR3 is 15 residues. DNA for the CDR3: TGTGCCAGCAGCCCCCGGGGGGGTTCTGGAAACACCATATATTTT. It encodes CASSPRGGSGNTIYF.

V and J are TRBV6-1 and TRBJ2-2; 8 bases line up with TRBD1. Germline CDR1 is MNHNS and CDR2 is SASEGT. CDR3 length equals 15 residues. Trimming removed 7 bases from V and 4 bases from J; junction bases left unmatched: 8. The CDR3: CASKKRTGSTGELFF. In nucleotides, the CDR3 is TGTGCCAGCAAGAAAAGGACAGGGAGCACCGGGGAGCTGTTTTTT.

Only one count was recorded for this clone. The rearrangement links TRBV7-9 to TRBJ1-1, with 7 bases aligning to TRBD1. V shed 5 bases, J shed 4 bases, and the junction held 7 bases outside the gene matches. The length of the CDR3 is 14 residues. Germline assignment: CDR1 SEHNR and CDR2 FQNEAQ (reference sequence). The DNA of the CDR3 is TGTGCCAGCAGCAAGGGGGCTAGAGGCACTGAAGCTTTCTTT. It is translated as CASSKGARGTEAFF.

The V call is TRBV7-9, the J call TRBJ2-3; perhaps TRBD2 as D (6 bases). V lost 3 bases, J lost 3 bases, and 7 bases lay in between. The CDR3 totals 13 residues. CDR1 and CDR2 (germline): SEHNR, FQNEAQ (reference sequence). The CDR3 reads CASSFGGTDTQYF. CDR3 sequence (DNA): TGTGCCAGCAGCTTTGGGGGGACAGATACGCAGTATTTT.

This CDR3 is CASSYSGGVGNTIYF. The CDR3 nucleotides read TGTGCCAGCAGTTACTCAGGAGGGGTCGGAAACACCATATATTTT. The chain couples TRBV6-2 or TRBV6-3 to TRBJ1-3; TRBD1 might be the D (5 bases). V lost 0 bases and J 4 bases, leaving 10 bases between the germline ends. From germline, CDR1 is MNHEY and CDR2 SVGEGT. This CDR3 has 15 amino acids.

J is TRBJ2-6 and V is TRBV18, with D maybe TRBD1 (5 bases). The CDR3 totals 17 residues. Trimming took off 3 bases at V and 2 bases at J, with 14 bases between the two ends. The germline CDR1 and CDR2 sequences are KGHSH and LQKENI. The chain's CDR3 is CASSPYVRVAGANVLTF. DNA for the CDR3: TGTGCCAGCTCACCGTACGTCAGGGTCGCTGGGGCCAACGTCCTGACTTTC.

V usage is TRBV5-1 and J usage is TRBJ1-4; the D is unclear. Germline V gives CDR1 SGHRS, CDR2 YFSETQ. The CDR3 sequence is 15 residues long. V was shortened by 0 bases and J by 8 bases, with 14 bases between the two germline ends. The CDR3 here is CASSLGSGPIEKLFF. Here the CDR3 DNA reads TGCGCCAGCAGCTTGGGGTCAGGTCCTATCGAAAAACTGTTTTTT.

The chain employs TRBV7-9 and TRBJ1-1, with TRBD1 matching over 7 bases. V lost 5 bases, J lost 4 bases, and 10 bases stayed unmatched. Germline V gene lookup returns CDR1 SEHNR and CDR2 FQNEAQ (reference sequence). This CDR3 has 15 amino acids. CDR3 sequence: CASSREGGSGTEAFF. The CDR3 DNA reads TGTGCCAGCAGCCGGGAAGGGGGCTCGGGCACTGAAGCTTTCTTT.

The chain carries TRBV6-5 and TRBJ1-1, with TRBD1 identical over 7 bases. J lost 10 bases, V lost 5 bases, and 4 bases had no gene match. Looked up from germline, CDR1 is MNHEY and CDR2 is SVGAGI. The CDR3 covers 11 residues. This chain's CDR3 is CASSRQGRAFF. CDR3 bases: TGTGCCAGCAGTCGACAGGGTCGAGCTTTCTTT.

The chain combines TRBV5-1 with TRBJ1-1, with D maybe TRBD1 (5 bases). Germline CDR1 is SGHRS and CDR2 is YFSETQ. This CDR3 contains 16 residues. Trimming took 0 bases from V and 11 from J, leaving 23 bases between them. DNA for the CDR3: TGCGCCAGCAGCTTGGCCGTGACCGGCCGGGGGGAAACGGCTTTCTTT. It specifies CASSLAVTGRGETAFF.

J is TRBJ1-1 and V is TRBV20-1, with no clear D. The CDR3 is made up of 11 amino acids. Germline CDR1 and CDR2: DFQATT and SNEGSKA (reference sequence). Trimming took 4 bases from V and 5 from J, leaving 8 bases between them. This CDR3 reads CSAKRRTEAFF. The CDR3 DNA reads TGCAGTGCTAAACGACGGACTGAAGCTTTCTTT.